The source of this TCR beta chain is a study of shared clonotypes between healthy human individuals. Study results and caveats: With a handful of donors compared, around 4.7% of naive CD4 clonotypes were shared. An expected dependence of interdonor clonotype sharing on sequencing depth was noted.

Only one count was recorded for this clone. The antigen is not known. Other DNA sequences in this specimen translate into the identical CDR3. CD8 memory was a combination of CD45RO+ cells and CCR7-negative CD45RA+ TemRA cells. This CDR3 has 14 amino acids. Per the germline V gene, CDR1 is MNHEY and CDR2 is SMNVEV (reference sequence). Trimming stripped 3 bases from V and 4 bases from J, with 10 bases between. Assay execution proceeded at the deep level. Assay: immunoSEQ multiplex PCR; the TCRdb copy retains only in-frame clones and omits some. The table lists about 320,000 clones, about nine tenths of them singletons.

The source is a man younger than 35 in good health. This rearrangement joins TRBV27 to TRBJ2-1, with D maybe TRBD2 (5 bases). The sequenced sample consisted of memory CD8+ T cells sorted from blood. Subset specified: CD45RO+ cells pooled with CCR7-negative TemRA cells. The CDR3 coding sequence is TGTGCCAGCAGTTTGGATAGAGGGTACAATGAGCAGTTCTTC. Residues: CASSLDRGYNEQFF.